This is a list of T cell receptor beta chains from one sample in a study of identifying expanded T cells in peripheral blood. Assay used: immunoSEQ multiplex PCR; TCRdb lists only in-frame clones, some missing. The repertoire has 80,000 to 90,000 clones, about nine tenths of them found once; the top ten carry around 2.8%. Sequencing input: blood. These receptors were collected from a person aged 18 to 70 in good health. Each CDR3 is given with its conserved first and last residue. D genes are given only for firm matches. Clone size is given for some rows only: seen once, a few or many times, or a class if the clone is expanded.

j_call | d_call | cdr3_length | clone_size | v_call | cdr3_nt | cdr3_aa
TRBJ1-1 | . | 13 | . | TRBV11-2 | TGTGCCAGCAGCTGGAGGGTGAACACTGAAGCTTTCTTT | CASSWRVNTEAFF
TRBJ2-7 | TRBD2 | 14 | . | TRBV7-9 | TGTGCCAGCAGCCCCGGGACTAGCTCTAGTGAGCAGTACTTC | CASSPGTSSSEQYF
TRBJ1-3 | TRBD1 | 13 | . | TRBV7-8 | TGTGCCAGCAGCGTCGACAGGGGAGACACCATATATTTT | CASSVDRGDTIYF
TRBJ2-4 | . | 14 | . | TRBV6-1 | TGTGCCAGCGACCCGGGGGCGGGAGAAAACATTCAGTACTTC | CASDPGAGENIQYF
TRBJ2-5 | . | 13 | . | TRBV28 | TGTGCCAGCAGTTTATTCGGTGGTGAGACCCAGTACTTC | CASSLFGGETQYF
TRBJ2-1 | . | 10 | . | TRBV6-5 | TGTGCCAGCAGCTCTTTAGAGCAGTTCTTC | CASSSLEQFF
TRBJ2-7 | . | 14 | . | TRBV14 | TGTGCCAGCAGCCCAGACCTATGGAGGGACGAGCAGTACTTC | CASSPDLWRDEQYF
TRBJ1-3 | . | 15 | . | TRBV7-2 | TGTGCCAGCAGCTTAGACTCCGGGACAGGAAACACCATATATTTT | CASSLDSGTGNTIYF
TRBJ1-1 | TRBD1 | 15 | . | TRBV27 | TGTGCCAGCAGTCTGAGTACAGGGGGTAACACTGAAGCTTTCTTT | CASSLSTGGNTEAFF
TRBJ2-7 | . | 11 | . | TRBV28 | TGTGCCAGCGGGTCGGCCTACGAGCAGTACTTC | CASGSAYEQYF
TRBJ1-2 | . | 14 | . | TRBV19 | TGTGCCAGTGCCCTCCCAGGGAAAAACTATGGCTACACCTTC | CASALPGKNYGYTF
TRBJ2-7 | . | 12 | few | TRBV2 | TGTGCCAGCAATAGGCGGGGAGACGAGCAGTACTTC | CASNRRGDEQYF
TRBJ2-2 | TRBD2 | 16 | once | TRBV9 | TGTGCCAGCAGCGCTAATAGCGGGGGGCATGGCGGGGAGCTGTTTTTT | CASSANSGGHGGELFF
TRBJ1-1 | TRBD1 | 14 | once | TRBV6-5 | TGTGCCAGCAGTTACTCGACAGGGTTCACTGAAGCTTTCTTT | CASSYSTGFTEAFF
TRBJ1-1 | TRBD1 | 17 | once | TRBV27 | TGTGCCAGCAGTTTAACGTCAGGGGACAGGGAGAACACTGAAGCTTTCTTT | CASSLTSGDRENTEAFF
TRBJ1-1 | . | 16 | . | TRBV4-3 | TGCGCCAGCAGCCAAGATACCACGGGGGCGCGTATTGTGGCTTTCTTT | CASSQDTTGARIVAFF
TRBJ2-1 | . | 13 | . | TRBV7-2 | TGTGCCAGCAGCTTAAGGGTCGTTAATGAGCAGTTCTTC | CASSLRVVNEQFF
TRBJ2-3 | TRBD2 | 15 | . | TRBV18 | TGTGCCAGCTCACTGCCGACTAGCGGGACAGATACGCAGTATTTT | CASSLPTSGTDTQYF
TRBJ2-5 | TRBD2 | 14 | . | TRBV7-2 | TGTGCCAGCAGCCCCAGCGGGGGGGGAGAGACCCAGTACTTC | CASSPSGGGETQYF
TRBJ2-2 | TRBD1 | 15 | . | TRBV5-4 | TGTGCCAGCACCTGGGACAGGGGCAACACCGGGGAGCTGTTTTTT | CASTWDRGNTGELFF
TRBJ1-4 | . | 14 | . | TRBV28 | TGTGCCAGCAAGGGCAGCGCAACTAATGAAAAACTGTTTTTT | CASKGSATNEKLFF
TRBJ1-1 | . | 13 | . | TRBV11-2 | TGTGCCAGCAGCTTAGATACAGGGCGTGAAGCTTTCTTT | CASSLDTGREAFF
TRBJ2-1 | . | 14 | . | TRBV10-3 | TGTGCCATCAGTGAGTCTGGACTATACGGTGAGCAGTTCTTC | CAISESGLYGEQFF
TRBJ2-7 | . | 16 | . | TRBV5-5 | TGTGCCAGCAGCTTTTTCTGGCCAGGGGGAGGAAGGGAGCAGTACTTC | CASSFFWPGGGREQYF
TRBJ2-7 | TRBD2 | 16 | . | TRBV4-1 | TGCGCCAGCAGCCAACGGACTAGCGGGGTCTCCTACGAGCAGTACTTC | CASSQRTSGVSYEQYF
TRBJ2-2 | . | 14 | . | TRBV5-5 | TGTGCCAGCAGCTTGTTCTTCGCCACCGGGGAGCTGTTTTTT | CASSLFFATGELFF
TRBJ1-2 | TRBD1 | 13 | few | TRBV9 | TGTGCCAGCAGCGTACAGGGGGCGAGTGGCTACACCTTC | CASSVQGASGYTF
TRBJ1-2 | TRBD1 | 14 | . | TRBV2 | TGTGCCAGCAGTACCGGGACAGGCGGTAATGGCTACACCTTC | CASSTGTGGNGYTF
TRBJ2-1 | . | 12 | . | TRBV4-2 | TGTGCCAGCAGCTTGAGGCCGGATGAGCAGTTCTTC | CASSLRPDEQFF
TRBJ2-2 | . | 13 | . | TRBV21-1 | TGTGCCAGCAGCAAATGCGGCTGCGGGGAGCTGTTTTTT | CASSKCGCGELFF
TRBJ1-4 | . | 13 | . | TRBV5-4 | TGTGCCAGCAGCTTGGACCCTAATGAAAAACTGTTTTTT | CASSLDPNEKLFF
TRBJ2-7 | . | 14 | . | TRBV28 | TGTGCCAGCAGTTTATCCTACACGGTCTACGAGCAGTACTTC | CASSLSYTVYEQYF
TRBJ1-2 | . | 13 | . | TRBV27 | TGTGCCAGCAGTACAGGGAGAGGCTATGGCTACACCTTC | CASSTGRGYGYTF
TRBJ2-3 | TRBD2 | 16 | . | TRBV7-2 | TGTGCCAGCAGCCCCCGGACTAGCGGGGGACCAGATACGCAGTATTTT | CASSPRTSGGPDTQYF
TRBJ2-3 | . | 15 | . | TRBV7-6 | TGTGCCAGCAGCTCTCCGGCGGGGGCGGCAGATACGCAGTATTTT | CASSSPAGAADTQYF
TRBJ1-1 | . | 12 | . | TRBV29-1 | TGCAGCGCCGGTGGGTATCGCACTGAAGCTTTCTTT | CSAGGYRTEAFF
TRBJ1-1 | . | 13 | . | TRBV28 | TGTGCCAGCAGCCTAGGGGTGTGGCAGGAAGCTTTCTTT | CASSLGVWQEAFF
TRBJ2-3 | . | 14 | . | TRBV4-1 | TGCGCCAGCAGCCAGGTTATGTGGACAGATACGCAGTATTTT | CASSQVMWTDTQYF
TRBJ2-6 | . | 15 | . | TRBV6-1 | TGTGCCAGCAGCTCCTCGGGCTCTGGGGCCAACGTCCTGACTTTC | CASSSSGSGANVLTF
TRBJ2-4 | TRBD1 | 14 | . | TRBV27 | TGTGCCAGCGCATCGACAGGGGGCTTAAACATTCAGTACTTC | CASASTGGLNIQYF
TRBJ2-1 | TRBD2 | 12 | . | TRBV19 | TGTGCCAGTAACGGGAGGTACAATGAGCAGTTCTTC | CASNGRYNEQFF
TRBJ2-7 | TRBD2 | 16 | . | TRBV15 | TGTGCCACCAGCAGAGATAGGCGGGAGGGCCACAACGAGCAGTACTTC | CATSRDRREGHNEQYF
TRBJ1-3 | . | 15 | once | TRBV7-2 | TGTGCCAGCAGCTTAGGTGGAGTCTCTGGAAACACCATATATTTT | CASSLGGVSGNTIYF
TRBJ1-2 | . | 13 | few | TRBV1 | TGCACCAGCAGCAGGAGGGGGGGCGCGGGCTACACCTTC | CTSSRRGGAGYTF
TRBJ1-2 | . | 13 | . | TRBV2 | TGTGCCAGCAGTGAGGGCGGAAGCTATGGCTACACCTTC | CASSEGGSYGYTF
TRBJ2-7 | . | 14 | . | TRBV2 | TGTGCCAGCTCCTTGACATTGAGGGCCTACGAGCAGTACTTC | CASSLTLRAYEQYF
TRBJ1-5 | TRBD1 | 14 | . | TRBV6-5 | TGTGCCAGCAAGTCCACAGGGGATGGGCAGCCCCAGCATTTT | CASKSTGDGQPQHF
TRBJ1-3 | TRBD1 | 17 | . | TRBV4-3 | TGCGCCAGCAGCCAAGGGACAGGTGCCTTCTCTGGAAACACCATATATTTT | CASSQGTGAFSGNTIYF
TRBJ2-5 | . | 10 | . | TRBV20-1 | TGCAGTGCTAGAGTAGAGACCCAGTACTTC | CSARVETQYF
TRBJ2-1 | TRBD2 | 19 | . | TRBV10-3 | TGTGCCATCAGTGAGTCGGGGCCCGGCGGGAGCGGCTCCTACAATGAGCAGTTCTTC | CAISESGPGGSGSYNEQFF
TRBJ2-1 | TRBD2 | 15 | . | TRBV28 | TGTGCCAGCAGTGGGGGGAGACTAGCGAGGAATGAGCAGTTCTTC | CASSGGRLARNEQFF
TRBJ2-6 | . | 15 | once | TRBV6-5 | TGTGCCAGCAGTCCCAGTCCCTCTGGGGCCAACGTCCTGACTTTC | CASSPSPSGANVLTF
TRBJ2-2 | TRBD1 | 14 | . | TRBV6-5 | TGTGCCAGCAGTTCGACAGGGTACACCGGGGAGCTGTTTTTT | CASSSTGYTGELFF
TRBJ2-5 | . | 15 | . | TRBV21-1 | TGTGCCAGCAGCCCACGGTTGGGGACCAATAGGACCCAGTACTTC | CASSPRLGTNRTQYF
TRBJ2-4 | . | 16 | . | TRBV9 | TGTGCCAGCAGCGTAGATTGGAGGGGGACCAAAAACATTCAGTACTTC | CASSVDWRGTKNIQYF
TRBJ2-4 | . | 15 | . | TRBV7-6 | TGTGCCAGCAGCTTGAGACTGGGACTCCAAAACATTCAGTACTTC | CASSLRLGLQNIQYF